What follows is one T cell receptor beta chain and its context. These data are taken from a study of blood T cell repertoires in COVID-19. V was shortened by 0 bases and J by 9 bases, with 5 bases between the two germline ends. CDR3 length: 10 amino acids. The V gene's germline CDR1 is DFQATT and CDR2 SNEGSKA (reference sequence). Clones were read by immunoSEQ multiplex PCR, and TCRdb kept only the in-frame ones, dropping some. The sample consists of approximately 290,000 clones, 70% to 90% of them appearing once. This sequence originates from a woman aged 25 to 39 who had recovered from COVID-19. Material for sequencing was PBMCs or T cells enriched from blood (not recorded which). V gene TRBV20-1 combines with J gene TRBJ2-5; D remains ambiguous. DNA of the CDR3: TGCAGTGCTAGAGACGAGGCCCAGTACTTC. The encoded protein is CSARDEAQYF.